Below, 18 T cell receptor beta chains from the same sample are listed, as sequenced in a study of cytomegalovirus exposure and HLA in healthy donors. PCR employed 60 Vbeta and 13 Jbeta primers. The method was immunoSEQ multiplex PCR; TCRdb's version includes in-frame clones alone and lacks a portion of them. Of about 200,000 clones detected, 86% appear once; the ten largest clones hold roughly 0.33%. Source material: PBMCs. The receptor source for this set is a woman under 40 in good health and CMV-seronegative.

The V gene is TRBV9, the J gene TRBJ2-1; no clear D. This CDR3 has 14 amino acids. V lost 2 bases and J lost 0, with 6 bases in between. Germline CDR1 reads SGDLS; CDR2 reads YYNGEE. CDR3 sequence (DNA): TGTGCCAGCAGCGTCGGTAGCTCCTACAATGAGCAGTTCTTC. This translates into CASSVGSSYNEQFF. Looking up the rest from reference TRBV9 and TRBJ2-1 gives the full variable domain: DSGVTQTPKHLITATGQRVTLRCSPRSGDLSVYWYQQSLDQGLQFLIQYYNGEERAKGNILERFSAQQFPDLHSELNLSSLELGDSALYFCASSVGSSYNEQFFGPGTRLTVL.

Details on this clone: This CDR3 is also generated by other DNA sequences in the sample. The gene calls are TRBV27 and TRBJ2-1, with 8 bases lining up with TRBD1. Germline CDR1 reads MNHEY; CDR2 reads SMNVEV (reference sequence). Trimming at V came to 5 bases and at J to 8 bases, leaving 5 bases not matched to a gene. The CDR3 length is 13 residues. The CDR3 sequence is CASSDRGRDEQFF. The DNA for the CDR3 is TGTGCCAGCAGTGACAGGGGCAGAGATGAGCAGTTCTTC.

The chain combines TRBV5-1 with TRBJ2-7; no definite D call. Germline assignment: CDR1 SGHRS and CDR2 YFSETQ. Deletions cut 5 bases from V and 0 bases from J, with 15 bases between. The CDR3 extends over 15 amino acids. The CDR3 here is CASRVAWSDSYEQYF. The CDR3, as DNA: TGCGCCAGCAGGGTCGCGTGGAGCGACTCCTACGAGCAGTACTTC.

The chain couples TRBV25-1 to TRBJ2-5; D perhaps matches TRBD2 (6 bases). Germline V CDR1 and CDR2: MGHDK, SYGVNS. Trimming cost V 1 base and J 4 bases, with 13 bases left between them. This CDR3 has 15 amino acids. The CDR3 DNA follows: TGTGCCAGCAGTGAATCCCTGGGGACTGGAGAGACCCAGTACTTC. Its translation: CASSESLGTGETQYF. The variable domain in full, completed from reference TRBV25-1 and TRBJ2-5, reads EADIYQTPRYLVIGTGKKITLECSQTMGHDKMYWYQQDPGMELHLIHYSYGVNSTEKGDLSSESTVSRIRTEHFPLTLESARPSHTSQYLCASSESLGTGETQYFGPGTRLLVL.

This clone was seen once. The rearrangement joins TRBV6-5 to TRBJ2-3; 8 nucleotides align to TRBD1. The CDR3 covers 15 residues. The trim removed 7 bases at V and 6 bases at J, leaving 12 bases unmatched. From germline, CDR1 is MNHEY and CDR2 SVGAGI. CDR3 amino acids: CASIEGQATSDTQYF. For the CDR3, the DNA is TGTGCCAGCATCGAGGGACAGGCCACGTCCGATACGCAGTATTTT.

The CDR3 sequence: CASVGGTNSYNEQFF. The CDR3 DNA reads as TGCGCCAGCGTCGGGGGGACAAACTCCTACAATGAGCAGTTCTTC. The chain carries TRBV5-1 and TRBJ2-1; D might be TRBD2 (7 bases). Germline V CDR1 and CDR2: SGHRS, YFSETQ. Trimming took 7 bases from V and 0 from J, leaving 14 bases between them. CDR3 length equals 15 residues.

To note about this clone: One end of the junction does not line up with germline, which may come from a read error. The chain recombines TRBV18 with TRBJ2-6; no reliable D call. Germline-derived CDR1 and CDR2 are KGHSH and LQKENI. CDR3 length: 18 amino acids. CDR3 region: CATSRSGGSVSGANVLTF. The DNA for the CDR3 is TGTGCCACCTCACGCTCTGGCGGATCCGTCTCTGGGGCCAACGTCCTGACTTTC.

This clone was observed a single time. V is TRBV19 and J is TRBJ2-3, with D perhaps matching TRBD1 (5 bases). CDR3 size: 16 residues. Trimming took off 4 bases at V and 2 bases at J, with 16 bases between the two ends. Germline V gives CDR1 LNHDA, CDR2 SQIVND (reference sequence). This chain's CDR3 is CASSRARQRNTDTQYF. The CDR3 DNA is TGTGCCAGTAGTAGGGCCAGACAGAGGAACACAGATACGCAGTATTTT.

The genes are TRBV9 and TRBJ1-1, with D unclear. In germline, CDR1 is SGDLS, CDR2 YYNGEE. CDR3 length: 16 residues. V lost 4 bases to trimming and J lost 3 bases, with 19 bases between them. The CDR3 coding sequence is TGTGCCAGCAGCCCTTTACCGGGCTCCGGGGACACTGAAGCTTTCTTT. Protein product: CASSPLPGSGDTEAFF.

The chain is built from TRBV7-6 and TRBJ2-2; D not resolved. The CDR3 length is 16 residues. CDR1 and CDR2 (germline): SGHVS, FNYEAQ. V was pared by 0 bases and J by 4 bases, with 12 bases between. DNA of the CDR3: TGTGCCAGCAGCTTAGCCCTCGCAACACCCACCGGGGAGCTGTTTTTT. Protein sequence: CASSLALATPTGELFF.

V and J are TRBV25-1 and TRBJ2-1; D remains ambiguous. In germline, CDR1 is MGHDK, CDR2 SYGVNS. The CDR3 has 11 amino acids. Trimming removed 6 bases from V and 4 bases from J, with 4 bases in between. In DNA form, the CDR3 reads TGTGCCAGCAGGCTATACAATGAGCAGTTCTTC. This codes for CASRLYNEQFF.

This chain connects TRBV10-3 to TRBJ1-1; D gene unclear. Germline CDR1 is ENHRY and CDR2 is SYGVKD. The germline V and J ends were trimmed by 4 bases and 1 base, with 10 bases remaining between them. The length of the CDR3 is 14 residues. Written as DNA, the CDR3 is TGTGCCATCAGTGGTTTGCGGGGGAACACTGAAGCTTTCTTT. Residues: CAISGLRGNTEAFF.

CDR3 DNA: TGTGCCAGCAGCCCGGCACAGCCTTCGATGAACACTGAAGCTTTCTTT. Translating it yields CASSPAQPSMNTEAFF. This chain uses TRBV7-9 with TRBJ1-1; D is uncertain. The germline gives CDR1 SEHNR, CDR2 FQNEAQ (reference sequence). This CDR3 has 16 residues. V was clipped by 5 bases and J by 0 bases, with 16 bases between them.

The chain uses TRBV6-5 and TRBJ2-2; the D is unclear. The CDR3 contains 13 residues. Germline lookup yields CDR1 MNHEY and CDR2 SVGAGI. Trimming shortened V by 2 bases and J by 5 bases, and 6 bases separated the two germline ends. DNA for the CDR3: TGTGCCAGCAGTTACGGCGGTACCGGGGAGCTGTTTTTT. Residues: CASSYGGTGELFF.

This sequence joins TRBV5-1 and TRBJ2-3, with 8 bases matching TRBD1. V was clipped by 0 bases and J by 2 bases; unmatched bases: 5. CDR3 length equals 16 residues. Germline V gene lookup returns CDR1 SGHRS and CDR2 YFSETQ. CDR3 DNA sequence: TGCGCCAGCAGCTTGGGTTCGACAGGGGTCACAGATACGCAGTATTTT. Translating gives CASSLGSTGVTDTQYF. Based on the CDR3 plus reference TRBV5-1 and TRBJ2-3, the full variable domain is KAGVTQTPRYLIKTRGQQVTLSCSPISGHRSVSWYQQTPGQGLQFLFEYFSETQRNKGNFPGRFSGRQFSNSRSEMNVSTLELGDSALYLCASSLGSTGVTDTQYFGPGTRLTVL.

The chain links TRBV2 to TRBJ1-4, with D possibly TRBD1 on 6 matching bases. Germline lookup yields CDR1 SNHLY and CDR2 FYNNEI. Trimming stripped 3 bases from V and 11 bases from J, with 13 bases between. The CDR3 loop spans 13 amino acids. In nucleotides, the CDR3 is TGTGCCAGCAGTGATACATACAGGGATAAACTGTTTTTT. Its translation: CASSDTYRDKLFF.

The J gene is TRBJ1-2, the V gene TRBV14; a weak D match, TRBD1 (5 bases). CDR3 length equals 17 residues. The germline V gene encodes CDR1 SGHDN and CDR2 FVKESK. V lost 0 bases and J lost 4, with 18 bases in between. The CDR3 DNA sequence: TGTGCCAGCAGCCAAGATTGGGGCGCAGGTCAACTCTATGGCTACACCTTC. Amino acid sequence: CASSQDWGAGQLYGYTF.

J is TRBJ2-2 and V is TRBV4-1, with D possibly matching TRBD1 (6 bases). This CDR3 has 20 residues. The V gene lost 0 bases and the J gene lost 1 base, with 21 bases spanning the gap. The germline gives CDR1 MGHRA, CDR2 YSYEKL. CDR3 DNA: TGCGCCAGCAGCCAAGATTTCAGTTCGTTGACAGGCCTGAACACCGGGGAGCTGTTTTTT. It codes for CASSQDFSSLTGLNTGELFF.